This T cell receptor beta chain was profiled in a study of spatial heterogeneity in lung cancer. This clonotype was seen at least ten times. Germline loops: CDR1 DFQATT, CDR2 SNEGSKA (reference sequence). There are 13 residues in the CDR3. V was cut by 3 bases and J by 5 bases, with 13 bases left in between. Time point indicated: blood at routine non-recurrence follow-up after resection. Frozen PBMC, nontumor lung or tumor provided whole RNA, which was sequenced unsorted. TCRdb passed the 5' RACE reads through MiXCR, listing each CDR3 protein once. The table shows about 120,000 distinct CDR3 sequences, with 9.5% to 15% occurring only once.

The source was PBMCs, collected at follow-up. The chain links TRBV20-1 to TRBJ2-5; D tentatively fits TRBD1 or TRBD2 (5 bases each). The sequence came from a male donor with early-stage non-small cell lung cancer. CDR3 in DNA: TGCAGTGCTAGTCGGGACCTACAGGAGACCCAGTACTTC. It encodes CSASRDLQETQYF.